This is a list of T cell receptor beta chains from one sample in a study of memory CD8 T cells in hepatitis C reinfection. Sequenced by immunoSEQ multiplex PCR; TCRdb stores in-frame clones only, minus some. The data show tens of thousands of clones, over 85% seen once. The sequenced sample was naive CD8+ T cells sorted from blood. Every receptor here comes from a man between 18 and 35 years old with hepatitis C virus infection. The CDR3 runs from the conserved cysteine through the conserved F or W. The D gene is left open where the match is weak. Not every row has a clone size; where given, it reads once, few, many or a size class.

length	V	D	J	size	CDR3	DNA
14	TRBV11-3	TRBD1	TRBJ2-5	-	CASSLRTGWETQYF	TGTGCCAGCAGCCTTCGGACAGGGTGGGAGACCCAGTACTTC
14	TRBV27	TRBD1	TRBJ2-1	-	CASSFGTGGNEQFF	TGTGCCAGCAGTTTCGGGACAGGGGGGAATGAGCAGTTCTTC
15	TRBV5-1	TRBD2	TRBJ2-7	-	CASSPPDSGIYEQYF	TGCGCCAGCAGCCCCCCGGATAGCGGGATCTACGAGCAGTACTTC
14	TRBV6-6	-	TRBJ1-2	few	CASSGTRVYDGYTF	TGTGCCAGCAGTGGTACCAGGGTTTACGATGGCTACACCTTC
18	TRBV4-1	-	TRBJ1-5	-	CASSQTPPGRDSNQPQHF	TGCGCCAGCAGCCAAACCCCTCCAGGGAGGGATAGCAATCAGCCCCAGCATTTT
16	TRBV9	TRBD2	TRBJ2-7	-	CASSPLRGEGPYEQYF	TGTGCCAGCAGCCCCCTTCGGGGGGAGGGCCCCTACGAGCAGTACTTC
14	TRBV30	TRBD1	TRBJ1-1	-	CAWSPGQGNTEAFF	TGTGCCTGGAGTCCGGGACAGGGGAACACTGAAGCTTTCTTT
13	TRBV7-9	-	TRBJ1-2	-	CASSTRGYGFDTF	TGTGCCAGCAGCACCCGGGGTTATGGCTTTGACACCTTC
16	TRBV7-8	-	TRBJ1-2	-	CASSSVAGGANYGYTF	TGTGCCAGCAGCTCAGTCGCGGGGGGAGCTAACTATGGCTACACCTTC
15	TRBV4-1	-	TRBJ2-6	once	CASSQLPLGANVLTF	TGCGCCAGCAGCCAACTCCCTCTCGGGGCCAACGTCCTGACTTTC
14	TRBV19	TRBD1	TRBJ1-1	-	CASRTGVGNTEAFF	TGTGCCAGTAGAACAGGGGTCGGGAACACTGAAGCTTTCTTT
16	TRBV4-2	-	TRBJ2-7	-	CASSQESGTPTYEQYF	TGTGCCAGCAGCCAAGAATCCGGGACTCCTACCTACGAGCAGTACTTC
13	TRBV4-1	-	TRBJ1-5	-	CASSQDRGQPQHF	TGCGCCAGCAGCCAAGATCGGGGTCAGCCCCAGCATTTT
15	TRBV6-1	-	TRBJ1-6	few	CASRALEGGASPLHF	TGTGCCAGCAGGGCCCTTGAAGGGGGGGCCTCACCCCTCCACTTT
16	TRBV5-3	TRBD1	TRBJ1-6	-	CARSAGQDNYNSPLHF	TGTGCCAGAAGCGCGGGACAGGACAACTATAATTCACCCCTCCACTTT
14	TRBV7-2	TRBD2	TRBJ2-1	-	CASSLTSGGDEQFF	TGTGCCAGCAGCTTAACTAGCGGGGGGGATGAGCAGTTCTTC
13	TRBV7-9	-	TRBJ2-3	-	CASSLDNTDTQYF	TGTGCCAGCAGCTTAGATAACACAGATACGCAGTATTTT
12	TRBV14	-	TRBJ2-7	once	CASNLGTSEQYF	TGTGCCAGCAACCTCGGGACATCCGAGCAGTACTTC
16	TRBV19	TRBD2	TRBJ2-1	-	CASRPSSGGAIYEQFF	TGTGCCAGTCGACCGTCTAGCGGGGGGGCCATTTATGAGCAGTTCTTC
13	TRBV27	-	TRBJ2-3	-	CASSLRGTDTQYF	TGTGCCAGCAGTTTGCGAGGCACAGATACGCAGTATTTT
15	TRBV19	TRBD2	TRBJ2-7	-	CASSTGTRGNHEQYF	TGTGCCAGTAGTACCGGGACTAGAGGGAACCACGAGCAGTACTTC